This entry is about one T cell receptor (beta chain). Its antigen is as yet unknown. In the authors' workflow: ImmunoSEQ output lacked quality scores and full-length reads, limiting matched filtering. Clones were read by immunoSEQ multiplex PCR, and TCRdb kept only the in-frame ones, dropping some. V and J calls plus clone size are reproduced from that table; the DNA served to infer D and trimming. The table lists 950,000 to 1,100,000 clones, under 80% of them singletons. These data originate in a study of shared clonotypes between healthy human individuals. The CDR3 is 13 residues long. With 5 bases removed from V and 7 bases from J, the gap between germline ends came to 12 bases. Looked up from germline, CDR1 is SGHRS and CDR2 is YFSETQ. General study results and limits: Though the depth was large, rarefaction showed that sorted-subset sequencing was incomplete. Memory subsets generally showed lower estimated richness than naive subsets.

Sequences were obtained from memory CD4+ T cells sorted from blood. As for subset: CD45RA-negative fraction. The J gene is TRBJ1-4, the V gene TRBV5-1; the D gene is possibly TRBD1 (5 bases). The receptor's source is a man aged 18 to 30 in good health. The CDR3 nucleotides are TGCGCCAGCAGGGGCCAGGGAACTGAAAAACTGTTTTTT. This encodes CASRGQGTEKLFF.